Listed below are T cell receptor beta chains from one sample, sequenced in a study of shared clonotypes between healthy human individuals. Data came from immunoSEQ multiplex PCR; TCRdb stores just in-frame clones and leaves some out. This table has about 2 million clones, around 96% appearing once. The sample comprised naive CD8+ T cells sorted from blood. Receptor source: a man younger than 30 in good health. Each CDR3 is given with its conserved first and last residue. D genes are given only for firm matches. A clone size is listed for some rows: how often the clone was seen (once, few, many), or a class if it is expanded.

v_call	j_call	clone_size	d_call	cdr3_aa	cdr3_nt
TRBV13	TRBJ2-1	NA	NA	CASSIPSGEKFF	TGTGCCAGCAGTATCCCCAGCGGAGAAAAGTTCTTC
TRBV27	TRBJ2-7	NA	TRBD1	CASSLNADRGYEQYF	TGTGCCAGCAGTTTAAACGCGGACAGGGGCTACGAGCAGTACTTC
TRBV9	TRBJ1-3	NA	NA	CASSNGQLNTIYF	TGTGCCAGCAGCAACGGACAGTTAAACACCATATATTTT
TRBV4-3	TRBJ2-7	NA	NA	CASSRDSLSYEQYF	TGCGCCAGCAGCCGGGACTCCCTCTCCTACGAGCAGTACTTC
TRBV9	TRBJ2-7	NA	TRBD2	CASSPRTSDPYEQYF	TGTGCCAGCAGCCCGCGGACTAGCGACCCCTACGAGCAGTACTTC
TRBV7-7	TRBJ2-2	NA	TRBD2	CASSSVPTDALLAGPNTGELFF	TGTGCTAGCAGCTCGGTCCCGACAGATGCCCTACTAGCGGGGCCGAACACCGGGGAGCTGTTTTTT
TRBV5-4	TRBJ2-7	NA	TRBD1	CASSGGTGGPYEQYF	TGTGCCAGCAGCGGCGGGACAGGAGGACCCTACGAGCAGTACTTC
TRBV21-1	TRBJ1-6	NA	NA	CASSKTIWDRDSPLHF	TGTGCCAGCAGCAAAACAATATGGGACAGGGATTCACCCCTCCACTTT
TRBV6-5	TRBJ2-7	NA	NA	CASSYSTGHEAYEQYF	TGTGCCAGCAGTTACTCGACTGGCCATGAGGCCTACGAGCAGTACTTC
TRBV25-1	TRBJ2-7	once	NA	CASSEGGEQYF	TGTGCCAGCAGTGAGGGGGGCGAGCAGTACTTC
TRBV30	TRBJ2-7	NA	TRBD2	CAWTAGDSYEQYF	TGTGCCTGGACTGCGGGAGACTCGTACGAGCAGTACTTC
TRBV7-9	TRBJ2-2	NA	NA	CASSPPRGENTGELFF	TGTGCCAGCAGCCCTCCGAGGGGAGAGAACACCGGGGAGCTGTTTTTT
TRBV28	TRBJ2-7	NA	TRBD2	CASMAGGYEQYF	TGTGCCAGCATGGCGGGGGGGTACGAGCAGTACTTC
TRBV27	TRBJ2-3	once	TRBD1	CASSIISATGVGTDTQYF	TGTGCCAGCAGTATCATTAGCGCGACAGGGGTTGGCACAGATACGCAGTATTTT
TRBV5-4	TRBJ2-5	NA	NA	CASSLGSGGQETQYF	TGTGCCAGCAGCTTGGGGTCCGGTGGGCAAGAGACCCAGTACTTC
TRBV7-9	TRBJ2-3	NA	TRBD2	CATSGTSGERDTQYF	TGTGCCACCTCCGGGACTAGCGGGGAGCGAGATACGCAGTATTTT
TRBV7-9	TRBJ2-2	once	NA	CASIHWGAGELFF	TGTGCCAGCATCCACTGGGGGGCCGGGGAGCTGTTTTTT